This TCR beta chain stems from a study of spatial heterogeneity in lung cancer. Study outcomes and limitations: Tumor mutation counts were tracked by expanded intratumoral alpha and beta TCR counts. Expanded TCRs that were ubiquitous or regional had counts tracking ubiquitous and regional nonsynonymous mutations, respectively.

In TCRdb, the 5' RACE reads were re-called with MiXCR into one record per CDR3 protein. The table includes over 1,500 distinct CDR3 sequences, 5% to 5.5% detected once. Time point here: sample taken at primary tumor resection. The donor population consisted of some 70 patients with untreated, early-stage non-small cell lung cancer. Frozen PBMC, nontumor lung or tumor provided whole RNA, which was sequenced unsorted. This clonotype was picked up a small number of times. Its antigen is not identified. Source: lung tumor tissue, taken at surgery. The TCR sequence derives from a male donor with early-stage non-small cell lung cancer.

CDR3: CSVLQEVDSPLHF. CDR3 nucleotide sequence: TGCAGCGTCCTCCAGGAGGTAGATTCACCCCTCCACTTT. J is TRBJ1-6 and V is TRBV29-1; D unresolved. From germline, CDR1 is SQVTM and CDR2 ANQGSEA. This CDR3 is 13 amino acids long. The germline V and J ends were trimmed by 6 bases and 8 bases, with 14 bases remaining between them.